This record looks at one TCR beta chain sequence and its context. What it binds is not known. Scientists isolated CD4+ T cells after an approximately 11-day culture period ended. The record originates from a study of vaccination effects on CD4 cells after COVID-19. About the research overall: Two-dose vaccination with either BNT162b2 or mRNA-1273 was given to the participants. Approximately 2 million PBMC per well received 7.5 to 10 IU/ml IL-2 and approximately 11 ug/ml peptides in culture.

This table comes from immunoSEQ multiplex PCR, and its TCRdb copy is limited to in-frame clones, with some not included. The sample holds 50,000 to 70,000 clones; about 69% are singletons and the top ten take 20% to 25%. The germline V gene encodes CDR1 KGHDR and CDR2 SFDVKD. This CDR3 has 12 amino acids. Deletions cut 4 bases from V and 8 bases from J, with 7 bases between. Whole-study results and caveats: Convalescent post-vaccine spike-reactive clones were mostly newly vaccine-induced. Marked clonal contraction of both clone types appeared late after vaccination.

This clonotype was sampled from a human donor who had a prior SARS-CoV-2 infection. The input for sequencing was CD4+ T cells from PBMCs cultured without peptide, taken before COVID-19 vaccination. The chain uses TRBV24-1 and TRBJ2-2; D not certain. CDR3 amino acids: CATSEKPGELFF. The CDR3 nucleotides are TGTGCCACCAGTGAGAAACCTGGGGAGCTGTTTTTT.